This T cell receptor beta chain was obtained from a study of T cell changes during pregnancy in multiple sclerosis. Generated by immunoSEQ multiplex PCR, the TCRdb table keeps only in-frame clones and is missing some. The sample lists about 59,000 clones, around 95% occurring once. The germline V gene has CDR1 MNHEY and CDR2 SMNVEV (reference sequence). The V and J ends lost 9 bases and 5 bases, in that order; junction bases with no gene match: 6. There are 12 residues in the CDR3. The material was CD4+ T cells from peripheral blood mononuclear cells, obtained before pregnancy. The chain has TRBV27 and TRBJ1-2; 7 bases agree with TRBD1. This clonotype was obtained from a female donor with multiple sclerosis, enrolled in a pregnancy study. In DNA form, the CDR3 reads TGTGCCAGGCACCGGGACAGATATGGCTACACCTTC. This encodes CARHRDRYGYTF.